A single sample is the source of the 19 T cell receptor beta chains below, sequenced in a study of blood T cell repertoires in COVID-19. Sequencing used immunoSEQ multiplex PCR; TCRdb keeps in-frame clones, though not all of them. The data show some 340,000 clones, roughly four fifths seen once. Sample: PBMCs or T cells enriched from blood (not recorded which). These receptors were taken from a woman between 45 and 65 years old who had recovered from COVID-19.

J is TRBJ2-5 and V is TRBV5-6, with TRBD1 matching 9 bases. The V gene's germline CDR1 is SGHDT and CDR2 YYEEEE. The CDR3 runs 14 residues. The ends lost 7 bases at V and 3 bases at J; junction bases unmatched: 7. The CDR3 is CASARDRVEETQYF. The CDR3 coding sequence is TGTGCCAGCGCCCGGGACAGGGTGGAAGAGACCCAGTACTTC.

V gene TRBV5-4 combines with J gene TRBJ2-5, with D perhaps TRBD2 (5 bases). CDR3 length: 13 residues. Germline V gene data show CDR1 as SGHNT and CDR2 as YYREEE (reference sequence). The germline V and J ends were trimmed by 2 bases and 5 bases, with 10 bases remaining between them. In DNA form, the CDR3 reads TGTGCCAGCAGCTTTATGCGGGTGGAGACCCAGTACTTC. Protein product: CASSFMRVETQYF.

The DNA of the CDR3 is TGTGCCAGCAGCCCGGACAGGGGGCTCCAAGAGACCCAGTACTTC. This gives the protein CASSPDRGLQETQYF. The chain joins TRBV5-6 to TRBJ2-5; 11 bases are a match to TRBD1. After removal of 4 bases from V and 1 base from J, the junction contained 3 bases not matched to a gene. The CDR3 runs to 15 residues. Looked up from germline, CDR1 is SGHDT and CDR2 is YYEEEE.

The CDR3, as DNA: TGTGCCAGCGGCGGGACTCCCGGAGGTGGCTACACCTTC. Protein product: CASGGTPGGGYTF. The V and J genes are TRBV12-3 or TRBV12-4 and TRBJ1-2, with D perhaps matching TRBD1 (5 bases). V lost 8 bases and J 7 bases, leaving 17 bases between the germline ends. This CDR3 has 13 residues.

V usage is TRBV2 and J usage is TRBJ1-1; weak D call: TRBD1 (6 bases). Germline loops: CDR1 SNHLY, CDR2 FYNNEI. The CDR3 has 13 amino acids. V gave up 6 bases and J gave up 1 base, with 9 bases separating them. Here the CDR3 reads CASSGTPNTEAFF. The CDR3 coding sequence is TGTGCCAGCAGCGGGACACCGAACACTGAAGCTTTCTTT.

This clone was found a few times. CDR3 in amino acids: CASSLARGTGRSYGYTF. The CDR3 DNA reads TGTGCCAGCAGCTTAGCGCGGGGGACAGGGCGTTCTTATGGCTACACCTTC. The rearrangement uses TRBV7-8 and TRBJ1-2; 9 bases agree with TRBD1. Germline trimming cut 0 bases from V and 5 bases from J; bases unmatched to any gene: 10. Germline V gene data show CDR1 as SGHVS and CDR2 as FQNEAQ. The CDR3 extends over 17 amino acids. Full variable domain (outside the CDR3, taken from reference TRBV7-8 and TRBJ1-2): GAGVSQSPRYKVAKRGQDVALRCDPISGHVSLFWYQQALGQGPEFLTYFQNEAQLDKSGLPSDRFFAERPEGSVSTLKIQRTQQEDSAVYLCASSLARGTGRSYGYTFGSGTRLTVV.

The rearrangement links TRBV28 to TRBJ1-1, with 9 bases that match TRBD1. V shed 3 bases, J shed 0 bases, and the junction held 5 bases outside the gene matches. This CDR3 contains 16 residues. Looked up from germline, CDR1 is MDHEN and CDR2 is SYDVKM. This CDR3 reads CASSLPQGALNTEAFF. The CDR3 nucleotides are TGTGCCAGCAGTTTGCCACAGGGGGCTCTGAACACTGAAGCTTTCTTT.

V gene TRBV19 combines with J gene TRBJ1-5, with D possibly matching TRBD1 (5 bases). V lost 6 bases and J lost 6, with 15 bases in between. Germline V gene lookup returns CDR1 LNHDA and CDR2 SQIVND (reference sequence). There are 14 residues in the CDR3. This CDR3 is CASRAPTVTQPQHF. For the CDR3, the DNA is TGTGCCAGTAGGGCCCCGACAGTAACTCAGCCCCAGCATTTT.

The chain couples TRBV5-5 to TRBJ2-7, with 9 bases lining up with TRBD1. Germline V lookup: CDR1 SGHKS, CDR2 YYEKEE (reference sequence). J lost 3 bases, V lost 1 base, and 8 bases had no gene match. The CDR3 sequence is 16 residues long. The CDR3 DNA reads as TGTGCCAGCAGCTTGTTCCAGGGGACAGGGCGCTACGAGCAGTACTTC. As protein: CASSLFQGTGRYEQYF.

The V and J genes are TRBV6-5 and TRBJ1-1, with D tentatively TRBD1 (5 bases). The V end was cut by 10 bases, the J end by 1 base, with 10 bases between. This CDR3 region has 12 residues. Germline-derived CDR1 and CDR2 are MNHEY and SVGAGI. The CDR3 spells CATSTGNTEAFF. CDR3 DNA: TGTGCCACCTCTACAGGGAACACTGAAGCTTTCTTT.

The chain combines TRBV6-2 or TRBV6-3 with TRBJ2-3; D ambiguous. This CDR3 spans 12 amino acids. Trimming cost V 4 bases and J 4 bases, with 6 bases left between them. Germline CDR1 is MNHEY and CDR2 is SVGEGT. The CDR3 bases are TGTGCCAGCAGTTTAACTCCAGATACGCAGTATTTT. Encoded protein: CASSLTPDTQYF.

The CDR3 sequence is CASSQGGQGSYEQYF. CDR3 coding DNA: TGTGCCAGCAGCCAAGGGGGACAGGGTAGCTACGAGCAGTACTTC. This chain joins TRBV3-1 (or the pseudogene TRBV3-2) and TRBJ2-7, with 9 bases matching TRBD1. Germline CDR1 is LGHDT and CDR2 is YNNKEL (reference sequence). V gave up 1 base and J gave up 3 bases; unmatched junction bases: 4. CDR3 length: 15 residues.

V and J are TRBV6-5 and TRBJ1-2; D may be TRBD1 (5 bases). The germline gives CDR1 MNHEY, CDR2 SVGAGI. The V end lost 2 bases, the J end lost 5 bases, and 12 bases lay between the germline ends. The CDR3 totals 14 residues. CDR3 amino acids: CASSYAIGGYGYTF. The CDR3 nucleotides are TGTGCCAGCAGTTACGCAATCGGGGGGTATGGCTACACCTTC.

The genes are TRBV6-5 and TRBJ2-5, with 11 bases matching TRBD2. CDR1 and CDR2 from the germline V gene are MNHEY and SVGAGI. V trimming: 2 bases; J trimming: 2 bases; junction bases outside the gene matches: 4. The CDR3 loop spans 16 amino acids. CDR3 protein: CASSYGASGGQETQYF. CDR3 in DNA: TGTGCCAGCAGTTACGGAGCTAGCGGGGGGCAAGAGACCCAGTACTTC.

The rearrangement links TRBV4-1 to TRBJ1-5, with a possible D match to TRBD1 (6 bases). Germline CDR1 reads MGHRA; CDR2 reads YSYEKL. The CDR3 sequence is 15 residues long. V lost 4 bases and J lost 2, with 12 bases in between. The CDR3 region is CASSLGRGGNQPQHF. CDR3 in DNA: TGCGCCAGCAGCCTCGGCAGGGGTGGCAATCAGCCCCAGCATTTT.

The rearrangement joins TRBV29-1 to TRBJ1-3; D is undetermined. Germline CDR1 and CDR2: SQVTM and ANQGSEA. The CDR3 is 15 residues long. The V end lost 1 base, the J end lost 0 bases, and 10 bases lay between the germline ends. Written as DNA, the CDR3 is TGCAGCGTTGAAGGCCCGGGAGACTCTGGAAACACCATATATTTT. It translates to CSVEGPGDSGNTIYF.

Details on this clone: Different DNA sequences within this sample yield the same CDR3. The CDR3 here is CASSPQGTNEKLFF. CDR3 coding DNA: TGCGCCAGCAGTCCCCAGGGCACTAATGAAAAACTGTTTTTT. This sequence joins TRBV5-1 and TRBJ1-4, with D maybe TRBD1 (5 bases). Deletions cut 5 bases from V and 2 bases from J, with 10 bases between. This CDR3 is built from 14 residues. In germline, CDR1 is SGHRS, CDR2 YFSETQ.

The J gene is TRBJ1-6, the V gene TRBV9, with D possibly being TRBD1 (5 bases). Trimming shortened V by 4 bases and J by 14 bases, and 25 bases separated the two germline ends. Germline loops: CDR1 SGDLS, CDR2 YYNGEE. CDR3 length equals 16 residues. As DNA, the CDR3 is TGTGCCAGCAGCCCTCAGGGCTTTTCTATAGGGGAGGCCCTCCACTTT. Its translation is CASSPQGFSIGEALHF.

This chain uses TRBV9 with TRBJ2-1, with 8 nucleotides matching TRBD2. CDR1 and CDR2 from the germline V gene are SGDLS and YYNGEE. Unmatched junction bases numbered 6, after V lost 2 bases and J lost 2 bases. CDR3 length: 16 amino acids. The CDR3 reads CASSVRALAAYNEQFF. The CDR3 DNA is TGTGCCAGCAGCGTTCGTGCACTAGCGGCCTACAATGAGCAGTTCTTC.